The rows below give T cell receptor beta chains drawn from one sample of a study of glioma-infiltrating T cells after dendritic cell vaccination. TCRdb's table, derived via immunoSEQ multiplex PCR, lists solely in-frame clones and lacks some. Among 85,000 to 100,000 clones listed, roughly 85% were seen once. Sequenced here: blood, sampled after dendritic cell vaccination. These receptor sequences come from a human donor with glioblastoma. Both conserved end residues are part of each CDR3. A D gene is named only where the DNA matches it firmly. Some rows have no size entry. The others give once, few or many, or a class for an expanded clone.

D: NA; J: TRBJ2-5; V: TRBV7-9; size: NA; CDR3: CASSIAVQETQYF; DNA: TGTGCCAGCAGTATAGCGGTCCAAGAGACCCAGTACTTC
D: TRBD2; J: TRBJ2-7; V: TRBV5-6; size: NA; CDR3: CASSTGLAGKLDEQYF; DNA: TGTGCCAGCAGCACCGGACTAGCGGGGAAGTTAGACGAGCAGTACTTC
D: NA; J: TRBJ2-2; V: TRBV11-2; size: NA; CDR3: CASSSRLNTGELFF; DNA: TGTGCCAGCAGCTCCAGGTTGAACACCGGGGAGCTGTTTTTT
D: TRBD1; J: TRBJ2-2; V: TRBV13; size: NA; CDR3: CASSSRTGNTGELFF; DNA: TGTGCCAGCAGCTCTCGGACAGGGAACACCGGGGAGCTGTTTTTT
D: NA; J: TRBJ1-4; V: TRBV7-2; size: NA; CDR3: CASSLVPENNEKLFF; DNA: TGTGCCAGCAGCTTAGTTCCAGAAAACAATGAAAAACTGTTTTTT
D: TRBD1; J: TRBJ1-1; V: TRBV6-1; size: NA; CDR3: CASSDPGTANTEAFF; DNA: TGTGCCAGCAGCGACCCCGGGACAGCGAACACTGAAGCTTTCTTT
D: NA; J: TRBJ1-2; V: TRBV6-1; size: once; CDR3: CASSANRALGGYTF; DNA: TGTGCCAGCAGTGCAAACAGGGCCCTGGGTGGCTACACCTTC
D: NA; J: TRBJ1-2; V: TRBV7-3; size: NA; CDR3: CASSLDRYYGYTF; DNA: TGTGCCAGCAGCTTAGATAGATACTATGGCTACACCTTC
D: TRBD2; J: TRBJ2-5; V: TRBV9; size: NA; CDR3: CASSVGYSGSSETQYF; DNA: TGTGCCAGCAGCGTAGGGTATAGCGGGAGCTCAGAGACCCAGTACTTC
D: TRBD1; J: TRBJ1-2; V: TRBV2; size: NA; CDR3: CASSDWGKGGLFYGYTF; DNA: TGTGCCAGCAGTGATTGGGGGAAAGGGGGCCTATTCTATGGCTACACCTTC
D: NA; J: TRBJ1-4; V: TRBV9; size: NA; CDR3: CASSVEGSGNEKLFF; DNA: TGTGCCAGCAGCGTAGAGGGCAGCGGTAATGAAAAACTGTTTTTT
D: TRBD1; J: TRBJ2-7; V: TRBV7-9; size: NA; CDR3: CASSPYRDRGNEQYF; DNA: TGTGCCAGCTCCCCTTACCGGGACAGGGGGAACGAGCAGTACTTC
D: TRBD1; J: TRBJ1-5; V: TRBV5-5; size: NA; CDR3: CASSLDRERQPQHF; DNA: TGTGCCAGCAGCCTCGACAGGGAACGACAGCCCCAGCATTTT
D: TRBD1; J: TRBJ1-2; V: TRBV9; size: once; CDR3: CASSAGGGQGNYGYTF; DNA: TGTGCCAGCAGCGCAGGAGGGGGACAGGGGAACTATGGCTACACCTTC
D: TRBD1; J: TRBJ1-4; V: TRBV25-1; size: NA; CDR3: CASAGVGTEDEKLFF; DNA: TGTGCCAGCGCCGGGGTGGGGACAGAGGATGAAAAACTGTTTTTT
D: NA; J: TRBJ2-7; V: TRBV6-5; size: NA; CDR3: CASSYFPTLEDEQYF; DNA: TGTGCCAGCAGTTACTTTCCGACTCTTGAGGACGAGCAGTACTTC
D: TRBD1; J: TRBJ2-3; V: TRBV29-1; size: NA; CDR3: CSTDRGRVTDTQYF; DNA: TGCAGCACTGACAGGGGGCGCGTGACAGATACGCAGTATTTT
D: TRBD1; J: TRBJ2-7; V: TRBV2; size: NA; CDR3: CASIFPGGYEQYF; DNA: TGTGCCAGCATCTTCCCAGGGGGCTACGAGCAGTACTTC
D: NA; J: TRBJ1-1; V: TRBV6-4; size: NA; CDR3: CASSRSVNTEAFF; DNA: TGTGCCAGCAGTCGTTCAGTGAACACTGAAGCTTTCTTT
D: TRBD1; J: TRBJ1-4; V: TRBV7-9; size: NA; CDR3: CASSSRGQGAGRNEKLFF; DNA: TGTGCCAGCAGCTCACGAGGACAGGGAGCGGGGCGAAATGAAAAACTGTTTTTT
D: TRBD2; J: TRBJ2-2; V: TRBV27; size: NA; CDR3: CASMGVAGGPGELFF; DNA: TGTGCCAGCATGGGAGTAGCGGGAGGGCCCGGGGAGCTGTTTTTT
D: NA; J: TRBJ2-3; V: TRBV11-3; size: NA; CDR3: CASSSEAGNTQYF; DNA: TGTGCCAGCAGCTCGGAGGCGGGAAATACGCAGTATTTT
D: NA; J: TRBJ2-5; V: TRBV11-1; size: NA; CDR3: CASSLEPGQETQYF; DNA: TGTGCCAGCAGCTTGGAGCCGGGGCAAGAGACCCAGTACTTC
D: NA; J: TRBJ1-4; V: TRBV5-1; size: NA; CDR3: CASSLGEVSEKLFF; DNA: TGCGCCAGCAGCTTGGGAGAGGTTAGCGAAAAACTGTTTTTT
D: NA; J: TRBJ2-7; V: TRBV11-3; size: once; CDR3: CASSLRGAPGYEQYF; DNA: TGTGCCAGCAGCTTACGGGGGGCGCCCGGCTACGAGCAGTACTTC
D: TRBD2; J: TRBJ2-1; V: TRBV9; size: NA; CDR3: CASSPEPGLAGGSSYNEQFF; DNA: TGTGCCAGCAGCCCCGAACCCGGACTAGCGGGAGGGAGCTCCTACAATGAGCAGTTCTTC
D: TRBD1; J: TRBJ2-7; V: TRBV6-1; size: NA; CDR3: CASSARTGGLYEQYF; DNA: TGTGCCAGCAGTGCCCGGACAGGGGGCCTCTACGAGCAGTACTTC
D: TRBD1; J: TRBJ2-2; V: TRBV7-9; size: NA; CDR3: CASSPGQHTGELFF; DNA: TGTGCCAGCAGCCCGGGACAGCACACCGGGGAGCTGTTTTTT
D: TRBD1; J: TRBJ2-7; V: TRBV7-9; size: NA; CDR3: CASSTTTGRYEQYF; DNA: TGTGCCAGCAGTACCACGACAGGGCGCTACGAGCAGTACTTC
D: NA; J: TRBJ2-5; V: TRBV25-1; size: NA; CDR3: CASSGLDRETQYF; DNA: TGTGCCAGCAGTGGATTAGATCGGGAGACCCAGTACTTC
D: TRBD1; J: TRBJ1-4; V: TRBV7-6; size: NA; CDR3: CASSSTTGGVWGEKLFF; DNA: TGTGCCAGCAGCTCGACGACAGGGGGAGTTTGGGGGGAAAAACTGTTTTTT